This T cell receptor (beta chain) was recorded in a study of cytomegalovirus exposure and HLA in healthy donors. The CDR3 sequence is 16 residues long. Germline V lookup: CDR1 LNHNV, CDR2 YYDKDF (reference sequence). V was clipped by 1 base and J by 5 bases; unmatched bases: 5. General study results and limits: Common viral pathogens seemed, in a later analysis, to connect with several of the most significant clusters. An analysis done earlier found most TCR beta V segments productive about 90% or about 30% of the time. With DRB1 most and HLA-C fewest, TCR association rates differed between HLA loci in a later analysis.

As to this clone: The antigen is not known.

The primer mix had 60 Vbeta and 13 Jbeta primers. Only in-frame clones appear in the TCRdb table, and some are missing; sequencing was by immunoSEQ multiplex PCR. Its listing shows tens of thousands of clones. This TCR was recovered from a man younger than 30 in good health and CMV-seropositive. Source material: PBMCs. The genes are TRBV15 and TRBJ2-3; 11 nucleotides agree with TRBD1. The CDR3 DNA is TGTGCCACCAGCAGAGCCGGGACAGGGGGACGAGATACGCAGTATTTT. Its protein is CATSRAGTGGRDTQYF.